The 15 T cell receptor beta chains below were found in one sample sequenced in a study of T cell changes during pregnancy in multiple sclerosis. Measured with immunoSEQ multiplex PCR; TCRdb has only the in-frame clones, and not every one. The table records about 21,000 clones, 80% to 90% of them present only once. The sample consisted of CD8+ T cells from peripheral blood mononuclear cells, taken after pregnancy. These receptors originate from a female donor in good health, enrolled as a control in a pregnancy study.

This clone was seen only a few times. The V and J genes are TRBV15 and TRBJ1-5; D may be TRBD1 (5 bases). The CDR3 has 13 amino acids. Trimming pared 5 bases from V and 4 bases from J, leaving 9 bases between. From germline, CDR1 is LNHNV and CDR2 YYDKDF (reference sequence). In DNA, the CDR3 is TGTGCCACCAGCGCAGGGTTAAATCAGCCCCAGCATTTT. Encoded protein: CATSAGLNQPQHF. The full variable domain, its missing parts supplied by reference TRBV15 and TRBJ1-5, is DAMVIQNPRYQVTQFGKPVTLSCSQTLNHNVMYWYQQKSSQAPKLLFHYYDKDFNNEADTPDNFQSRRPNTSFCFLDIRSPGLGDTAMYLCATSAGLNQPQHFGDGTRLSIL.

The V call is TRBV10-3, the J call TRBJ1-2; 7 bases fit TRBD1. There are 13 residues in the CDR3. Germline V CDR1 and CDR2: ENHRY, SYGVKD. V lost 5 bases, J lost 8 bases, and 8 bases stayed unmatched. The DNA for the CDR3 is TGTGCCATCAGTTTCGACAGGGACCGAGGCTACACCTTC. Residues: CAISFDRDRGYTF.

The chain has TRBV30 and TRBJ1-5; D might be TRBD1 (5 bases). CDR3 length equals 15 residues. V gave up 2 bases and J gave up 2 bases, with 13 bases separating them. Per germline, CDR1 GTSNPN and CDR2 SVGIG (reference sequence). CDR3 bases: TGTGCCTGGAGTTCGGGGGTATGGGGCAATCAGCCCCAGCATTTT. Protein: CAWSSGVWGNQPQHF.

This clone showed up just a few times. J is TRBJ2-7 and V is TRBV11-2; D may be TRBD1 (5 bases). CDR1 and CDR2 (germline): SGHAT, FQNNGV. The CDR3 loop spans 13 amino acids. V lost 1 base and J lost 4, with 8 bases in between. The CDR3 region is CASSLATAYEQYF. Written as DNA, the CDR3 is TGTGCCAGCAGCTTAGCGACAGCGTACGAGCAGTACTTC. Full variable domain (remainder filled in from reference TRBV11-2 and TRBJ2-7): EAGVAQSPRYKIIEKRQSVAFWCNPISGHATLYWYQQILGQGPKLLIQFQNNGVVDDSQLPKDRFSAERLKGVDSTLKIQPAKLEDSAVYLCASSLATAYEQYFGPGTRLTVT.

The rearrangement uses TRBV6-1 and TRBJ2-2; 11 bases are a match to TRBD1. Germline trimming cut 1 base from V and 3 bases from J; bases unmatched to any gene: 4. Germline CDR1 MNHNS, CDR2 SASEGT. The CDR3 runs 17 residues. Here the CDR3 DNA reads TGTGCCAGCAGTGAAGGGACAGGGGGCTGGGACACCGGGGAGCTGTTTTTT. It translates to CASSEGTGGWDTGELFF.

The V call is TRBV5-4, the J call TRBJ1-2; 8 bases are shared with TRBD1. With V trimmed by 4 bases and J by 5 bases, 13 bases remained unmatched. Germline V gene lookup returns CDR1 SGHNT and CDR2 YYREEE (reference sequence). CDR3 length: 16 amino acids. The CDR3 loop is CASSPDRDYLFYGYTF. The CDR3 DNA follows: TGTGCCAGCAGCCCGGACAGGGATTATCTTTTTTATGGCTACACCTTC.

In this sample, this clone turned up once. The chain recombines TRBV18 with TRBJ2-3; 9 nucleotides line up with TRBD1. After removal of 3 bases from V and 4 bases from J, the junction contained 5 bases not matched to a gene. CDR1 and CDR2 from the germline V gene are KGHSH and LQKENI. The CDR3 extends over 15 amino acids. The CDR3 coding sequence is TGTGCCAGCTCACCCCCGGGACAGGGTGCAGATACGCAGTATTTT. Its protein is CASSPPGQGADTQYF.

The genes are TRBV7-9 and TRBJ2-5; 11 positions match TRBD2. J was trimmed by 5 bases and V by 5 bases; bases with no gene match: 7. Germline CDR1 reads SEHNR; CDR2 reads FQNEAQ (reference sequence). This CDR3 comprises 15 residues. The chain's CDR3 is CASSPAASGGETQYF. The CDR3 DNA is TGTGCCAGCAGCCCGGCCGCTAGCGGGGGGGAGACCCAGTACTTC.

V and J are TRBV19 and TRBJ2-2; the D gene is possibly TRBD1 (5 bases). The CDR3 contains 14 residues. Germline V gene lookup returns CDR1 LNHDA and CDR2 SQIVND (reference sequence). Trimming took off 7 bases at V and 3 bases at J, with 12 bases between the two ends. The CDR3 nucleotides read TGTGCCAGTACAGGGCAGGGATACACCGGGGAGCTGTTTTTT. Translating gives CASTGQGYTGELFF.

In regard to this clone: At one end, the junction sequence differs from germline, possibly due to a read error. This chain uses TRBV7-7 with TRBJ2-1; 7 bases map to TRBD1. CDR3 length: 15 residues. Germline V CDR1 and CDR2: SSHAT, FNYEAQ (reference sequence). The DNA of the CDR3 is TGTGCTAGCAGCCTAAGACAGGGTCCCTACAATGAGCAGTTCTTC. Amino acids: CASSLRQGPYNEQFF.

The chain employs TRBV6-6 and TRBJ2-6, with a tentative D call TRBD1 (5 bases). V was trimmed by 10 bases and J by 2 bases, leaving 12 bases between them. The CDR3 contains 14 residues. Germline V gene lookup returns CDR1 MNHNY and CDR2 SVGAGI (reference sequence). This CDR3 is CATLTDAGANVLTF. CDR3 DNA: TGTGCCACCTTGACAGACGCTGGGGCCAACGTCCTGACTTTC.

This chain's CDR3 is CASSSKQGASGEKLFF. CDR3 in DNA: TGCGCCAGCAGCTCAAAACAGGGGGCCTCGGGTGAAAAACTGTTTTTT. The V and J genes are TRBV5-1 and TRBJ1-4, with 9 bases matching TRBD1. The CDR3 extends over 16 amino acids. CDR1 and CDR2 from the germline V gene are SGHRS and YFSETQ. Trimming cost V 3 bases and J 7 bases; bases outside gene matches: 10. Full variable domain (rest looked up from reference TRBV5-1 and TRBJ1-4): KAGVTQTPRYLIKTRGQQVTLSCSPISGHRSVSWYQQTPGQGLQFLFEYFSETQRNKGNFPGRFSGRQFSNSRSEMNVSTLELGDSALYLCASSSKQGASGEKLFFGSGTQLSVL.

This clone was seen a single time. The gene calls are TRBV4-1 and TRBJ2-7, with 7 bases matching TRBD1. Trimming took 0 bases from V and 2 from J; bases not matched to a gene: 4. The CDR3 runs to 15 residues. Germline lookup yields CDR1 MGHRA and CDR2 YSYEKL. The CDR3 coding sequence is TGCGCCAGCAGCCAAGATCGGACAGGTACCTACGAGCAGTACTTC. It codes for CASSQDRTGTYEQYF.

This chain connects TRBV5-8 to TRBJ2-7; 9 nucleotides align to TRBD1. The V gene end was trimmed by 4 bases and the J gene end by 5 bases; junction bases not matched to a gene: 4. In germline, CDR1 is SGHTS, CDR2 YDEGEE. CDR3 length: 13 residues. Here the CDR3 reads CASSVDRGNEQYF. The CDR3 coding sequence is TGTGCCAGCAGCGTGGACAGGGGAAACGAGCAGTACTTC. Based on the CDR3 plus reference TRBV5-8 and TRBJ2-7, the full variable domain is EAGVTQSPTHLIKTRGQQATLRCSPISGHTSVYWYQQALGLGLQFLLWYDEGEERNRGNFPPRFSGRQFPNYSSELNVNALELEDSALYLCASSVDRGNEQYFGPGTRLTVT.

This chain joins TRBV6-5 and TRBJ1-1; tentative D call: TRBD1 (5 bases). V was pared by 0 bases and J by 3 bases, with 11 bases between. In germline, CDR1 is MNHEY, CDR2 SVGAGI. The CDR3 runs to 15 residues. The DNA of the CDR3 is TGTGCCAGCAGTTACTCGAGCGGGGGGTACACTGAAGCTTTCTTT. Translated, it gives CASSYSSGGYTEAFF.